This entry features one T cell receptor beta chain sequence. The antigen is undetermined. The germline gives CDR1 MNHEY, CDR2 SVGEGT. V dropped 4 bases and J dropped 4; count of bases not matched to a gene: 9. This CDR3 comprises 15 residues. The data originate from a study of blood T cells in healthy people across ages. The second PCR ran roughly 6 to 11 cycles with a sample-barcoded 5' primer and J-beta primers. A tag from a template-switch adaptor with 12 random nucleotides marked each cDNA molecule. A single record per CDR3 protein comes from TCRdb applying MiXCR to the 5' RACE reads. The repertoire holds hundreds of thousands of distinct CDR3 sequences, with roughly 60% as singletons. The study's findings and limits: Age brought a roughly linear fall in TCR beta diversity measured per million T cells. Naive CD4+ cells and diversity were both higher in long-lived donors than in aged donors.

Sequenced: blood. The rearrangement links TRBV6-2 or TRBV6-3 to TRBJ2-7; 8 nucleotides line up with TRBD2. The TCR was taken from a man aged 25 to 40 in good health. The CDR3 loop is CASSSPSGSVYEQYF. CDR3 nucleotides: TGTGCCAGCAGTTCCCCAAGCGGGAGCGTTTACGAGCAGTACTTC.